This T cell receptor beta chain emerged from a study of brain T cells in children with intractable seizures. The time point here: blood from clinic visit 5 months post-surgery; TSC patient then seizure free. The sequenced cases were selected for having the highest brain T cell transcript signatures. Pre-surgery treatment included at least one anti-epileptic drug. In regard to this clone: What it recognizes is unknown.

Overall study results and limits: Patients' HCMV serostatus was unknown; virus specificity rests on CDR3 similarity alone. Pre-surgery blood may have been undersampled, hiding some clones.

The assay was immunoSEQ multiplex PCR, and TCRdb's table has in-frame clones only and misses some. The data contain under 400,000 clones, about 93% of them singletons. The clonotype was recovered from a boy in the first two years of life with tuberous sclerosis and intractable seizures. The sample consisted of peripheral blood, taken roughly 5 months after surgery.

As DNA, the CDR3 is TGTGCCAGCAGCAGAGGGGGACAGGGCCTCGGCACTGAAGCTTTCTTT. It translates to CASSRGGQGLGTEAFF. V usage is TRBV5-4 and J usage is TRBJ1-1; TRBD1 agrees at 9 bases. Germline V CDR1 and CDR2: SGHNT, YYREEE (reference sequence). The CDR3 totals 16 residues. Trimming took 4 bases from V and 4 from J; bases not matched to a gene: 11.